The clone carrying this TCR beta chain was detected a few times. The data originate from a study of blood T cell repertoires in COVID-19. In the study overall: Specimens from acute and convalescent COVID-19 originated in the United States, Italy and Spain. T cells, B-cell-depleted T cells, or PBMCs provided the cDNA or gDNA that served as material.

There are 15 residues in the CDR3. The germline V and J ends were trimmed by 9 bases and 6 bases, with 21 bases remaining between them. Germline CDR1 reads LGHNT; CDR2 reads FRNRAP. Original processing notes: Estimation of nucleated cell counts relied on the amplification of reference gene primers. TCRdb keeps only in-frame clones here, not all; method: immunoSEQ multiplex PCR. That table furnishes V, J and clone size, whereas the DNA furnished D and trimming. The data contain about 170,000 clones, over 70% of them singletons. The source material was peripheral blood. The V call is TRBV12-5, the J call TRBJ1-5, with no clear D. The clonotype comes from a man between 70 and 80 years old with acute or convalescent COVID-19. The CDR3 region is CASEPGGILGQPQHF. Here the CDR3 DNA reads TGTGCTAGCGAACCGGGAGGGATATTGGGTCAGCCCCAGCATTTT. Full variable domain (outside the CDR3, taken from reference TRBV12-5 and TRBJ1-5): DARVTQTPRHKVTEMGQEVTMRCQPILGHNTVFWYRQTMMQGLELLAYFRNRAPLDDSGMPKDRFSAEMPDATLATLKIQPSEPRDSAVYFCASEPGGILGQPQHFGDGTRLSIL.